The 21 T cell receptor beta chains reported below all come from one sample, sequenced in a study of blood T cell repertoires in COVID-19. Here immunoSEQ multiplex PCR was the method, and the copy in TCRdb shows in-frame clones only, minus some. Of about 500,000 clones listed, roughly 89% were seen once; the top ten hold 0.7% to 1%. The source material was peripheral blood. Receptor source: a man between 18 and 29 years old with COVID-19, enrolled during active disease.

This rearrangement joins TRBV7-9 to TRBJ1-2; D not certain. Trimming removed 2 bases at V and 3 bases at J, with 10 bases between. The CDR3 has 14 amino acids. Germline assignment: CDR1 SEHNR and CDR2 FQNEAQ (reference sequence). CDR3 protein: CASSLREFYYGYTF. Here the CDR3 DNA reads TGTGCCAGCAGCTTAAGGGAGTTTTACTATGGCTACACCTTC. Variable domain in full (rest from reference TRBV7-9 and TRBJ1-2): DTGVSQNPRHKITKRGQNVTFRCDPISEHNRLYWYRQTLGQGPEFLTYFQNEAQLEKSRLLSDRFSAERPKGSFSTLEIQRTEQGDSAMYLCASSLREFYYGYTFGSGTRLTVV.

This clone came up a few times. The genes are TRBV7-9 and TRBJ1-2; 7 bases are a match to TRBD1. Unmatched junction bases numbered 10, after V lost 4 bases and J lost 5 bases. Germline V gene lookup returns CDR1 SEHNR and CDR2 FQNEAQ (reference sequence). The CDR3 contains 15 residues. The CDR3 reads CASSSRRDRPYGYTF. CDR3 in DNA: TGTGCCAGCAGCTCCCGCCGGGACAGACCGTATGGCTACACCTTC. The complete variable domain, with remaining parts taken from reference TRBV7-9 and TRBJ1-2, reads DTGVSQNPRHKITKRGQNVTFRCDPISEHNRLYWYRQTLGQGPEFLTYFQNEAQLEKSRLLSDRFSAERPKGSFSTLEIQRTEQGDSAMYLCASSSRRDRPYGYTFGSGTRLTVV.

This clone was observed a single time. The chain is built from TRBV3-1 (or the pseudogene TRBV3-2) and TRBJ2-1, with 12 bases aligning to TRBD2. The CDR3 is 15 residues long. With 4 bases clipped from V and 7 bases from J, the junction kept 5 bases outside the gene matches. The V gene's germline CDR1 is LGHDT and CDR2 YNNKEL (reference sequence). The DNA of the CDR3 is TGTGCCAGCAGCCCTCTAGCGGGAGGGCCAAATGAGCAGTTCTTC. This gives the protein CASSPLAGGPNEQFF.

V is TRBV7-2 and J is TRBJ2-5; 11 bases are shared with TRBD1. The CDR3 has 17 residues. The V and J ends lost 3 bases and 5 bases, in that order; junction bases with no gene match: 11. CDR1 and CDR2 (germline): SGHTA, FQGNSA. CDR3 loop: CASSFSTGTGGFETQYF. The DNA for the CDR3 is TGTGCCAGCAGCTTTTCAACCGGGACAGGGGGGTTTGAGACCCAGTACTTC.

The chain employs TRBV18 and TRBJ1-4; 7 nucleotides match TRBD1. Germline lookup yields CDR1 KGHSH and CDR2 LQKENI. V shed 3 bases, J shed 0 bases, and the junction held 1 base outside the gene matches. The CDR3 contains 15 residues. The DNA for the CDR3 is TGTGCCAGCTCACCGGGGACAGCAACTAATGAAAAACTGTTTTTT. Translating gives CASSPGTATNEKLFF.

V is TRBV5-1 and J is TRBJ2-1, with 14 nucleotides matching TRBD2. The CDR3 spans 16 residues. Trimming took 4 bases from V and 5 from J; bases not matched to a gene: 5. Germline CDR1 is SGHRS and CDR2 is YFSETQ. CDR3 in DNA: TGCGCCAGCAGCCTCGGACTAGCGGGGGGCCACAATGAGCAGTTCTTC. Translating it yields CASSLGLAGGHNEQFF.

The chain combines TRBV4-1 with TRBJ2-7, with 7 bases matching TRBD1. CDR3 length: 13 residues. Trimming took 8 bases from V and 5 from J; bases not matched to a gene: 9. Germline CDR1 is MGHRA and CDR2 is YSYEKL. The CDR3 sequence: CASSLGQLDEQYF. The CDR3 DNA follows: TGCGCCAGCTCTTTGGGACAGCTCGACGAGCAGTACTTC.

The V call is TRBV5-1, the J call TRBJ2-1; TRBD2 matches at 7 bases. Germline-derived CDR1 and CDR2 are SGHRS and YFSETQ. This CDR3 has 15 amino acids. The V segment lost 4 bases and the J segment 4 bases; nucleotides outside the gene matches: 8. In DNA, the CDR3 is TGCGCCAGCAGCCCTGCGGGGGACCCTTACAATGAGCAGTTCTTC. Translating gives CASSPAGDPYNEQFF.

This clone turned up a few times. The chain employs TRBV7-2 and TRBJ2-4; D is perhaps TRBD1 (7 bases). The length of the CDR3 is 15 residues. CDR1 SGHTA and CDR2 FQGNSA come from the germline V gene. The V end was cut by 5 bases, the J end by 3 bases, with 14 bases between. The CDR3 loop reads CASSGGGGVKNIQYF. CDR3 nucleotides: TGTGCCAGCAGCGGTGGAGGGGGCGTCAAAAACATTCAGTACTTC.

This sequence joins TRBV5-4 and TRBJ2-7; the match to TRBD1 covers 7 bases. The V segment lost 7 bases and the J segment 2 bases; nucleotides outside the gene matches: 9. The CDR3 runs 14 residues. CDR1 and CDR2 from the germline V gene are SGHNT and YYREEE (reference sequence). The chain's CDR3 is CASALQGQPYEQYF. For the CDR3, the DNA is TGTGCCAGCGCCCTGCAGGGACAGCCCTACGAGCAGTACTTC.

In this sample, this clone turned up once. CDR3 in DNA: TGTGCCAGCGGACTAGCGGGAGTTAATGAGCAGTTCTTC. As protein: CASGLAGVNEQFF. The chain couples TRBV11-1 to TRBJ2-1; TRBD2 aligns across 13 bases. The length of the CDR3 is 13 residues. Germline V lookup: CDR1 SGHAT, CDR2 FQDESV (reference sequence). Trimming cost V 8 bases and J 7 bases; bases outside gene matches: 2.

The V call is TRBV6-5, the J call TRBJ2-3; 7 bases match TRBD2. The V and J ends lost 5 bases and 1 base, in that order; junction bases with no gene match: 6. The germline CDR1 and CDR2 sequences are MNHEY and SVGAGI. The CDR3 has 15 amino acids. The CDR3 coding sequence is TGTGCCAGCAGTCCGCGGGGGACCGGCACAGATACGCAGTATTTT. It is translated as CASSPRGTGTDTQYF.

The chain is built from TRBV19 and TRBJ1-5, with TRBD1 matching 7 bases. Germline loops: CDR1 LNHDA, CDR2 SQIVND (reference sequence). This CDR3 contains 13 residues. The J segment lost 5 bases and the V segment lost 11 bases, leaving 9 bases of the junction unmatched. CDR3 nucleotides: TGTGCCGGTTCCAGGGGGAGAGATCAGCCCCAGCATTTT. Protein sequence: CAGSRGRDQPQHF.

The chain links TRBV19 to TRBJ1-2; 9 bases map to TRBD1. This CDR3 has 17 amino acids. The junction had 20 bases not matched to a gene; V was cut back by 7 bases and J by 8 bases. The germline gives CDR1 LNHDA, CDR2 SQIVND (reference sequence). CDR3 loop: CASNPRRGTGHTEGYTF. The CDR3 DNA follows: TGTGCCAGTAACCCCCGGAGGGGGACAGGGCATACGGAAGGCTACACCTTC.

The chain recombines TRBV12-5 with TRBJ2-7; weak D call: TRBD1 (5 bases). Trimming left V 2 bases short and J 1 base short, with 12 bases between. The CDR3 extends over 15 amino acids. CDR1 LGHNT and CDR2 FRNRAP come from the germline V gene. CDR3 bases: TGTGCTAGTGGTTTGTCACACGACAGATCCTACGAGCAGTACTTC. Its protein product is CASGLSHDRSYEQYF.

About this clone itself: Mismatch with germline at one junction end may stem from a read error. The chain recombines TRBV7-6 with TRBJ2-5, with D possibly being TRBD1 (6 bases). There are 15 residues in the CDR3. The germline gives CDR1 SGHVS, CDR2 FNYEAQ. CDR3 DNA sequence: TGTGCCAGCAGCCCAGGGGTGGGGCCCCAAGGGACCCAGTACTTC. It specifies CASSPGVGPQGTQYF. The full variable domain, in which reference TRBV7-6 and TRBJ2-5 provide the parts outside the CDR3, is GAGVSQSPRYKVTKRGQDVALRCDPISGHVSLYWYRQALGQGPEFLTYFNYEAQQDKSGLPNDRFSAERPEGSISTLTIQRTEQRDSAMYRCASSPGVGPQGTQYFGPGTRLLVL.

The V gene is TRBV7-9, the J gene TRBJ1-1; 9 nucleotides match TRBD1. The CDR3 sequence is 15 residues long. CDR1 is SEHNR and CDR2 is FQNEAQ in the germline V gene (reference sequence). The junction had 7 bases not matched to a gene; V was cut back by 7 bases and J by 1 base. The CDR3 DNA reads as TGTGCCAGCAATAGACAGGGGGTTAAGAACACTGAAGCTTTCTTT. As protein: CASNRQGVKNTEAFF.

The chain recombines TRBV9 with TRBJ2-5; D uncertain. Trimming cost V 0 bases and J 4 bases, with 4 bases left between them. This CDR3 has 12 amino acids. Germline-derived CDR1 and CDR2 are SGDLS and YYNGEE. Here the CDR3 DNA reads TGTGCCAGCAGCGTAGCGGGAGAGACCCAGTACTTC. Residues: CASSVAGETQYF. Full variable domain (missing parts from reference TRBV9 and TRBJ2-5): DSGVTQTPKHLITATGQRVTLRCSPRSGDLSVYWYQQSLDQGLQFLIQYYNGEERAKGNILERFSAQQFPDLHSELNLSSLELGDSALYFCASSVAGETQYFGPGTRLLVL.

CDR3 nucleotides: TGTGCCAGCAGCGTAGGGCGGTTCTCTGGGGCCAACGTCCTGACTTTC. It yields the protein CASSVGRFSGANVLTF. The J gene is TRBJ2-6, the V gene TRBV9; D is ambiguous. CDR1 is SGDLS, CDR2 YYNGEE, per germline. V was clipped by 0 bases and J by 0 bases, with 7 bases between them. The CDR3 has 16 amino acids.

This chain uses TRBV7-2 with TRBJ1-6; D possibly corresponds to TRBD1 (6 bases). CDR1 is SGHTA, CDR2 FQGNSA, per germline. The CDR3 runs to 16 residues. V was clipped by 3 bases and J by 5 bases, with 14 bases between them. The CDR3 nucleotides read TGTGCCAGCAGCTTGCAACAGGGTGGCAATAATTCACCCCTCCACTTT. Its protein is CASSLQQGGNNSPLHF.

The V gene is TRBV2, the J gene TRBJ2-1; TRBD2 agrees at 9 bases. The V gene end was trimmed by 5 bases and the J gene end by 0 bases; junction bases not matched to a gene: 2. The V gene's germline CDR1 is SNHLY and CDR2 FYNNEI. The CDR3 has 15 amino acids. Here the CDR3 DNA reads TGTGCCAGCAGTATAGCGGGGGACTCCTACAATGAGCAGTTCTTC. Protein product: CASSIAGDSYNEQFF.